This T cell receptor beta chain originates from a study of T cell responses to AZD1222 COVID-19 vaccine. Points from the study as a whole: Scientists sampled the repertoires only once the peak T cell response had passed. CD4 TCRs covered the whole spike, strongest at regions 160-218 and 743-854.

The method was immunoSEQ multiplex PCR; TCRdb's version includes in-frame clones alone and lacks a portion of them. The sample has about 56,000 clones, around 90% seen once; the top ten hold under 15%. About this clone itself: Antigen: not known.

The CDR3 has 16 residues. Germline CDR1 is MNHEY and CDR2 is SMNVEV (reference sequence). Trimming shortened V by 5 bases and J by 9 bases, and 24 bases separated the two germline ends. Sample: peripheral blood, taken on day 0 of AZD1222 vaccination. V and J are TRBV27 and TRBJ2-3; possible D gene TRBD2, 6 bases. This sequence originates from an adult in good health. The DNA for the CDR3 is TGTGCCAGCAGTGGGGCGAGACTAGAGGCCAAAAAGACGCAGTATTTT. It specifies CASSGARLEAKKTQYF.